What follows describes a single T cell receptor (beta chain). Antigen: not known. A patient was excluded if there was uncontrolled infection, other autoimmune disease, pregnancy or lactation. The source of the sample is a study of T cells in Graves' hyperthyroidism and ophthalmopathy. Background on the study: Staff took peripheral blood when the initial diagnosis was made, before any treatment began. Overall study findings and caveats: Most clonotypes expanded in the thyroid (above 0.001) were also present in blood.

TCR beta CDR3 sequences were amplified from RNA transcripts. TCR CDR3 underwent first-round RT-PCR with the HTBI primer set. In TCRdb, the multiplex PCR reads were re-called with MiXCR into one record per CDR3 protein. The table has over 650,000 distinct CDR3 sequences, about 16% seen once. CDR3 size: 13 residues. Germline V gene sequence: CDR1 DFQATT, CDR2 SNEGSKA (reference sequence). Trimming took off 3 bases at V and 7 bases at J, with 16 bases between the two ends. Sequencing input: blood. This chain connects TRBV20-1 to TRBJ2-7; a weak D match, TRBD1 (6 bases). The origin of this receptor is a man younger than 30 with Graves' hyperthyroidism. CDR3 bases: TGCAGTGCTAGGAAGGACAGTGGTGTGGAGCAGTACTTC. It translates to CSARKDSGVEQYF.